What follows is one TCR beta chain and its context. Trimming removed 2 bases from V and 1 base from J, with 14 bases in between. CDR1 and CDR2 (germline): ENHRY, SYGVKD. The CDR3 covers 16 residues. Each CDR3 protein gets one entry after TCRdb re-called the 5' RACE reads with MiXCR. The table shows about 610,000 distinct CDR3 sequences, with 15% to 20% occurring only once. The entry originates in a study of T-cell memory formation after mild COVID-19. Turning to the study itself: TCR clusters were mostly confined to one donor each.

This receptor was identified in an adult woman who had mild COVID-19 (a few samples of this study predate the infection). Cell type and time point are not known. The source material was PBMCs or a T cell subset sorted from them (not recorded which). This chain links TRBV10-3 with TRBJ2-5; D is possibly TRBD1 (6 bases). As DNA, the CDR3 is TGTGCCATCAGTGAGACGCAAAACAGGGTCCAAGAGACCCAGTACTTC. It yields the protein CAISETQNRVQETQYF.